This T cell receptor beta chain is drawn from a study of blood T cells in healthy people across ages (dated by TCRdb to the mid-2010s). Turning to the overall study: In model experiments, roughly one uniquely barcoded TCR beta cDNA molecule per two T cells was captured by template switching. Age-related changes in TCR beta repertoire diversity were measured in the study by deep sequencing normalized with unique cDNA molecular identifiers. The donors were split into four age groups: young (average roughly 15 years), middle-aged (39), aged (62) and long-lived (about 74). To avoid experimental bias, donors of different ages were spread randomly across the sequencing lanes. For two donors (one aged 18 to 30 and one aged 80 or older), the study analyzed two additional independent replicas of 1 million unique cDNA reads from the same blood draw. The full study reports these points: As age increased, observed TCR beta diversity per million T cells dropped in a roughly linear way, and a significant reduction was already evident by age approximately 40. Because profiling used bulk unsorted PBMCs, naive and antigen-experienced compartments could not be compared conclusively. Estimates of total diversity based on one million sequenced T cells were regarded as lower bounds and as underestimates. A strong correlation was found between observed TCR beta diversity and the percentage of naive T cells measured by flow cytometry. Compared with the aged group, the long-lived group had more naive CD4+ T cells, fewer expanded clones and increased TCR diversity, a pattern suggesting age selection. The CMV infection status of donors was not known, potentially confounding age-related changes in expanded clonotypes.

The donors were roughly 39 Caucasian individuals from Russia, aged roughly 6 to 100 years, who were systemically healthy. Each donor gave around 9.9 milliliters of peripheral blood, collected into EDTA-treated Vacutainer tubes. Ficoll-Paque density-gradient centrifugation was used to isolate PBMCs, with at least 6.5 million per sample. Trizol reagent was used to extract total RNA from PBMCs, with at least 6 micrograms per sample. For every donor, flow cytometry on a PBMC aliquot measured the percentage of naive CD45RAhigh/CD27high T cells. Libraries were made using 5' RACE. Sequenced on an Illumina HiSeq 2500. A second roughly 6 to 12 cycle PCR used a sample-barcoded 5' primer and a J-beta primer mix. Each TCR beta cDNA molecule received a unique molecular identifier from a template-switch 5' adaptor carrying 12 random nucleotides. At least 2.5 million CDR3-containing paired-end reads were obtained from each sample. First-strand cDNA was synthesized from all RNA with the Mint cDNA synthesis kit, primed by a TRBC-specific oligonucleotide. Following uracil-DNA glycosylase treatment, a first 18-cycle PCR with universal primers M1SS and BC2_uni_R was performed on all cDNA. The published analysis was carried out like this. Normalization of each sample was performed by random selection of 1 million high-quality reads, each carrying a distinct molecular identifier. Instead of being binned into consensus sequences, reads with shared molecular identifiers were discarded. MiTCR, with a Q25 quality threshold and the strictest error-elimination algorithm, was used for CDR3 identification, clonotype clustering and error correction. A nonparametric unseen species model with Euler transformation was used to estimate a lower bound on total TCR beta diversity. TCRdb reanalyzed the raw reads on its own, using fastp at Q25 for trimming and MiXCR for clone calling, and kept in-frame beta chains. Merged by CDR3 protein, the rows form single entries marked with the most common genes and DNA. V and J calls and clone size were set by TCRdb, not the authors. The sample has around 870,000 distinct CDR3 sequences on record, 29% of them singletons. The leading ten clones occupy about 18% of the sample.

For CDR1 and CDR2, the germline V gene lists SGHRS and YFSETQ. Between the V and J ends, shortened by 6 bases and 0 bases respectively, the junction contains 12 bases. The CDR3 spans 14 residues, from the cysteine through the phenylalanine. Only the CDR3 portion is preserved as DNA: 42 bases, with reading frame beginning at the first base. This clonotype has more than one count but fewer than ten. Its antigen remains undetermined. Base qualities are missing; no much larger clone stands one base away. The source is a woman of 80 years or more in good health. The specimen sequenced was blood. The rearrangement joined TRBV5-1 to TRBJ1-1; TRBD1 is perhaps the D gene, given 5 matching bases. The CDR3 reads as follows: CASNRDLVNTEAFF. The DNA is TGCGCCAGCAACCGGGACCTCGTGAACACTGAAGCTTTCTTT.